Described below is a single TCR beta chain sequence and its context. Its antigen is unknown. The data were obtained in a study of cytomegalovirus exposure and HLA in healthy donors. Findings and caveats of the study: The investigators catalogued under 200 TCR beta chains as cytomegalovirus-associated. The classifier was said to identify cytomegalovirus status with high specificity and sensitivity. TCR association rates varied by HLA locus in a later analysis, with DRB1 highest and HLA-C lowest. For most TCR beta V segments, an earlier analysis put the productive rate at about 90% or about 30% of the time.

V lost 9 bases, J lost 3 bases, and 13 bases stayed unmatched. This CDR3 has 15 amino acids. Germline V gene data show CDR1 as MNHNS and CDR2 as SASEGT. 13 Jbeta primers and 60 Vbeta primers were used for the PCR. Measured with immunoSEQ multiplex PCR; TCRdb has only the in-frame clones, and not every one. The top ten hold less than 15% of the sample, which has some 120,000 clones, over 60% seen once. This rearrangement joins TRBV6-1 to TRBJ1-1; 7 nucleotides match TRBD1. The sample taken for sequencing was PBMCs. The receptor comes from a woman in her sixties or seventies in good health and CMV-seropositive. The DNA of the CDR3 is TGTGCCAGTCGACACCAAGGGGGCGGGTACACTGAAGCTTTCTTT. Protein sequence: CASRHQGGGYTEAFF.